The sequence of this T cell receptor (beta chain) was determined in a study of PD-1 blockade in mismatch repair-deficient tumors. Only in-frame clones appear in the TCRdb table, and some are missing; sequencing was by immunoSEQ multiplex PCR. Among some 120,000 clones listed, around three quarters were seen once. Whole-study findings and limits: After pembrolizumab, tumor-resident clones rose rapidly, then generally contracted before radiologic responses.

PCR or immunohistochemistry showed mismatch repair deficiency in every enrolled patient. The TCR-sequenced patients were three responders to pembrolizumab. As for this clone: Its target is not known.

The sample in question was peripheral blood, obtained more than 58 weeks after starting pembrolizumab. The TCR sequence derives from an adult with mismatch repair-deficient cancer.

As DNA, the CDR3 is TGTGCCAGCAGTGCCTTAGCGGGAGCGGAGACCCAGTACTTC. Residues: CASSALAGAETQYF. The chain joins TRBV25-1 to TRBJ2-5, with 9 bases that match TRBD2. Trimming removed 4 bases from V and 5 bases from J; junction bases left unmatched: 5. Germline lookup yields CDR1 MGHDK and CDR2 SYGVNS. The CDR3 is made up of 14 amino acids.